This T cell receptor beta chain is drawn from a study of T cells after yellow fever vaccination. This clonotype has more than one count but fewer than ten. CDR1 SGHRS and CDR2 YFSETQ come from the germline V gene. The CDR3 is 12 amino acids. V lost 0 bases and J lost 10, with 8 bases in between. TCRdb analysed the 5' RACE reads with MiXCR anew, one entry per CDR3 protein. The sample has 450,000 to 550,000 distinct CDR3 sequences, less than 25% seen once. This chain links TRBV5-1 with TRBJ2-1, with D possibly called TRBD1 or TRBD2 (5 bases each). This receptor was obtained from a man in his late teens or twenties who received the YFV17D yellow fever vaccine. The sequenced sample was PBMCs, obtained roughly 20 days after the first yellow fever vaccination. The CDR3 coding sequence is TGCGCCAGCAGCTTGGTCGGGACGGAGCAGTTCTTC. Protein sequence: CASSLVGTEQFF.